This is a list of T cell receptor beta chains from one sample in a study of identical twins. Using its own MiXCR run on the 5' RACE reads, TCRdb lists one record per CDR3 protein. The sample includes under 400,000 distinct CDR3 sequences, 9% of them seen just once. The sample comprised naive T cells sorted from blood. These receptors were taken from a woman aged 45-59 years in good health. Both conserved end residues are part of each CDR3. D genes are given only for firm matches. Not all rows give a size; the values are once, few, many and, for expanded clones, a class.

length	size	J	V	D	CDR3
16	few	TRBJ2-3	TRBV11-2	TRBD1	CASSRSRTGSGDTQYF
15	few	TRBJ2-5	TRBV5-1	TRBD1	CASSLDGTGAETQYF
14	few	TRBJ2-7	TRBV6-5	TRBD2	CASYGTSGSYEQYF
17	NA	TRBJ2-1	TRBV18	NA	CASSPLAGSSSYNEQFF
17	many	TRBJ2-1	TRBV18	TRBD1	CASSPPITGDRWNEQFF
14	NA	TRBJ2-7	TRBV29-1	TRBD2	CSVGERGVSYEQYF
17	few	TRBJ2-7	TRBV6-5	TRBD2	CASSYSSPRLAHYEQYF
16	NA	TRBJ2-1	TRBV9	TRBD2	CASSLRSGRELGEQFF
20	few	TRBJ2-2	TRBV3-1	TRBD2	CASSPIAGTSGNRDTGELFF
16	many	TRBJ1-1	TRBV5-1	TRBD1	CASSLARGPVNTEAFF
13	many	TRBJ2-1	TRBV7-9	NA	CASSPNHLNEQFF
13	many	TRBJ2-1	TRBV28	TRBD2	CASSLSRTSGPPF
14	many	TRBJ2-1	TRBV20-1	TRBD2	CRATSGRSYNEQFF
17	few	TRBJ2-1	TRBV11-3	TRBD2	CASSRLAGGISYNEQFF
13	few	TRBJ2-1	TRBV11-3	NA	CASSPGGGTEQFF
13	NA	TRBJ2-1	TRBV6-5	NA	CASSPGRSDEQFF
13	few	TRBJ2-2	TRBV12-2	NA	CAPRWNPTGELFF
14	few	TRBJ1-2	TRBV5-1	NA	CASSLEWEIYGYTF
15	many	TRBJ1-6	TRBV4-1	TRBD1	CASSVPQGALVPLHF
15	many	TRBJ2-4	TRBV12-3/TRBV12-4	TRBD2	CASSTLGGSRNIQYF
10	many	TRBJ1-5	TRBV6-1	NA	CASNRQPQHF
13	NA	TRBJ2-3	TRBV20-1	NA	CSASRQGTDTQYF
16	NA	TRBJ1-2	TRBV5-1	NA	CASSLEFPGPLYGYTF
16	many	TRBJ2-2	TRBV7-9	NA	CASSSTKDHPTGELFF
13	many	TRBJ1-3	TRBV10-3	TRBD1	CAIRTGAGNTIYF
13	NA	TRBJ2-5	TRBV12-3/TRBV12-4	TRBD2	CASSRAGQETQYF
12	many	TRBJ2-3	TRBV6-2/TRBV6-3	NA	CASSRYRDTQYF
14	few	TRBJ1-2	TRBV4-1	NA	CASSQVQSRDGYTF
16	few	TRBJ2-3	TRBV20-1	NA	CSARDEDRGNTDTQYF
17	many	TRBJ2-1	TRBV12-3/TRBV12-4	TRBD2	CASSLVLASGRDNEQFF
11	few	TRBJ2-2	TRBV12-3/TRBV12-4	NA	CASRITGELFF
17	many	TRBJ2-3	TRBV11-2	NA	CASSPLIKRSSTDTQYF
15	NA	TRBJ2-1	TRBV4-1	NA	CASSPLGTTYNEQFF
13	many	TRBJ2-3	TRBV29-1	NA	CSVDGQPLDTQYF
15	NA	TRBJ1-4	TRBV27	TRBD1	CASSIGQGANEKLFF
16	NA	TRBJ2-7	TRBV20-1	TRBD2	CSARVAFGGRTYEQYF
15	NA	TRBJ2-3	TRBV7-9	NA	CASSLALAHTDTQYF
15	few	TRBJ1-4	TRBV10-3	TRBD1	CAISALDRTHEKLFF
15	few	TRBJ2-1	TRBV12-3/TRBV12-4	NA	CASCTGSGTYNEQFF
14	few	TRBJ2-1	TRBV7-9	NA	CASSLEARMNEQFF
12	few	TRBJ2-1	TRBV5-1	NA	CASSVISAEQFF
17	few	TRBJ1-1	TRBV5-6	TRBD1	CASSSTDRGHGNTEAFF
17	many	TRBJ2-5	TRBV7-9	NA	CASSFYLTGRLQETQYF
13	NA	TRBJ2-2	TRBV7-6	NA	CASSLGLAGELFF
11	few	TRBJ1-2	TRBV12-3/TRBV12-4	NA	CASSRNYGYTF
13	NA	TRBJ2-7	TRBV6-5	NA	CASSIQPSYEQYF